The clone carrying this TCR beta chain was counted many times. TCRdb processed the 5' RACE reads anew with MiXCR; each CDR3 protein has one entry. Among some 300,000 distinct CDR3 sequences listed, approximately 10% were seen once. The data originate from a study of T cells after yellow fever vaccination. The CDR3 runs to 13 residues. V was clipped by 6 bases and J by 1 base, with 9 bases between them. Germline values: CDR1 KGHSH, CDR2 LQKENI. Sequences were derived from CD4+ T cells sorted from PBMCs, sampled 5 days after the yellow fever booster vaccination. This chain uses TRBV18 with TRBJ2-5; the D gene is possibly TRBD2 (5 bases). The TCR originated in a man younger than 35 who received the YFV17D yellow fever vaccine. The CDR3 protein is CASSPGIQETQYF. CDR3 in DNA: TGTGCCAGCTCGCCGGGGATCCAAGAGACCCAGTACTTC.